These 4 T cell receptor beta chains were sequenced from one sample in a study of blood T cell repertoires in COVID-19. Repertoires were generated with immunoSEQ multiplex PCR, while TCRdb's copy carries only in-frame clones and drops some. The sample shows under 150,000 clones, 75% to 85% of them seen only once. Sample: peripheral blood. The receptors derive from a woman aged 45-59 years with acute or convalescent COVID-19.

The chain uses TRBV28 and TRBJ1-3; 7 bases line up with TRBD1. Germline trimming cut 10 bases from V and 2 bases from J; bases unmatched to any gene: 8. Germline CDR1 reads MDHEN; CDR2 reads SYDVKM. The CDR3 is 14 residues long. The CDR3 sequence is CATLKQGAGNTIYF. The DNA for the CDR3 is TGTGCCACCTTGAAGCAGGGGGCTGGAAACACCATATATTTT.

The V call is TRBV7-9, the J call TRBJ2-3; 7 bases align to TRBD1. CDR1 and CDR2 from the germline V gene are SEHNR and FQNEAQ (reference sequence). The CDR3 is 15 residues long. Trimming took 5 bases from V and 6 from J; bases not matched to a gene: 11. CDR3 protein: CASSTGQEVPDTQYF. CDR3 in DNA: TGTGCCAGCAGCACCGGACAGGAGGTTCCCGATACGCAGTATTTT.

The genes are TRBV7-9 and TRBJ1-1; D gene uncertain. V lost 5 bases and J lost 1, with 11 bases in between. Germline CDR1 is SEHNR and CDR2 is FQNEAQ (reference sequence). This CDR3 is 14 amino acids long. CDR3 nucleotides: TGTGCCAGCAGCGAGGGCACAACGAACACTGAAGCTTTCTTT. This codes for CASSEGTTNTEAFF.

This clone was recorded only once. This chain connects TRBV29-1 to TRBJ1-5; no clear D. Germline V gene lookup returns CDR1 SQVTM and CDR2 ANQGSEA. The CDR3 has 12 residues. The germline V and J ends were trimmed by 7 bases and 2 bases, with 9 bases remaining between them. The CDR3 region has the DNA TGCAGCGCTACCGCGGGCAATCAGCCCCAGCATTTT. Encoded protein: CSATAGNQPQHF.